The entry below describes one T cell receptor (beta chain). Its antigen is undetermined. This sample is part of a study of cytomegalovirus exposure and HLA in healthy donors. Findings of the study overall: Excluded: some indistinguishable V segments such as TRBV6-2 and TRBV6-3.

The CDR3 sequence is 16 residues long. V lost 4 bases, J lost 4 bases, and 10 bases stayed unmatched. Germline CDR1 SGHDT, CDR2 YYEEEE. PCR used 60 Vbeta primers and 13 Jbeta primers. TCRdb's copy holds only in-frame clones and misses some; the assay was immunoSEQ multiplex PCR. The sample has more than 140,000 clones. This sequence was found in a young woman in good health and CMV-seronegative. The sample was PBMCs. The V call is TRBV5-6, the J call TRBJ2-1; TRBD2 matches at 8 bases. CDR3 in amino acids: CASSPEGSGVYNEQFF. The CDR3 coding sequence is TGTGCCAGCAGCCCCGAGGGTAGCGGGGTTTACAATGAGCAGTTCTTC.